This entry lists 6 T cell receptor beta chains sequenced from one sample in a study of technical replicates of blood from a handful of donors. Sequencing used immunoSEQ multiplex PCR; TCRdb keeps in-frame clones, though not all of them. The repertoire holds approximately 70,000 clones, with about 94% as singletons. Input material: T cells isolated from PBMCs. The receptors were gathered from a human donor in good health.

The J gene is TRBJ2-7, the V gene TRBV19, with 9 bases identical to TRBD2. Per germline, CDR1 LNHDA and CDR2 SQIVND (reference sequence). There are 15 residues in the CDR3. V lost 5 bases to trimming and J lost 5 bases; unmatched junction nucleotides: 10. CDR3 in DNA: TGTGCCAGTAGTTCTTTAGCGGGAGTAGGTAACGAGCAGTACTTC. Protein sequence: CASSSLAGVGNEQYF.

The chain links TRBV6-1 to TRBJ2-1; D is unclear. Germline V CDR1 and CDR2: MNHNS, SASEGT. This CDR3 is built from 16 residues. V was cut by 2 bases and J by 7 bases, with 18 bases left in between. DNA for the CDR3: TGTGCCAGCAGTGAATTTCCCCCGGAGTTGTTTAATGAGCAGTTCTTC. This gives the protein CASSEFPPELFNEQFF.

The sample holds one count of this clone. The V gene is TRBV6-4, the J gene TRBJ1-1; 8 nucleotides line up with TRBD1. CDR1 MRHNA and CDR2 SNTAGT come from the germline V gene. The CDR3 runs to 14 residues. J gave up 0 bases and V 7 bases, and 4 bases lay outside the gene matches. CDR3 sequence reads: CASTQGGMNTEAFF. The CDR3 nucleotides are TGTGCCAGCACACAGGGGGGGATGAACACTGAAGCTTTCTTT.

The chain has TRBV9 and TRBJ2-7; D might be TRBD2 (6 bases). Trimming left V 0 bases short and J 1 base short, with 8 bases between. This CDR3 region has 14 residues. The germline gives CDR1 SGDLS, CDR2 YYNGEE. Written as DNA, the CDR3 is TGTGCCAGCAGCGTAGCGGGAGCTTCCTACGAGCAGTACTTC. Its protein product is CASSVAGASYEQYF.

CDR3 in DNA: TGTGCCAGCAGCCCCACCGGGACAGTTTCCTACGAGCAGTACTTC. Encoded protein: CASSPTGTVSYEQYF. The J gene is TRBJ2-7, the V gene TRBV7-2, with 7 bases identical to TRBD1. The V gene's germline CDR1 is SGHTA and CDR2 FQGNSA. The J segment lost 1 base and the V segment lost 5 bases, leaving 8 bases of the junction unmatched. The CDR3 spans 15 residues.

This clone appeared a single time. The gene calls are TRBV29-1 and TRBJ2-1, with D hard to call. Trimming took off 6 bases at V and 7 bases at J, with 10 bases between the two ends. CDR1 and CDR2 from the germline V gene are SQVTM and ANQGSEA. The CDR3 extends over 11 amino acids. The CDR3 loop reads CSVRAHNEQFF. DNA for the CDR3: TGCAGCGTGAGAGCCCATAATGAGCAGTTCTTC.